This paragraph covers one T cell receptor (beta chain) sequence. Trimming took 2 bases from V and 8 from J; bases not matched to a gene: 2. The CDR3 covers 13 residues. In germline, CDR1 is LNHNV, CDR2 YYDKDF (reference sequence). The data derive from a study of Ad26.COV2.S vaccination and SARS-CoV-2 variants. Treatment specified: 15 to 20 received Ad26.COV2.S at low or high dose, single or two shots; 5 received placebo; per-sample allocation not given. Material that was analyzed had been drawn on day 63 after the first vaccine or placebo injection. Method: immunoSEQ multiplex PCR; TCRdb's copy keeps in-frame clones and lacks some. The sample has some 500,000 clones, roughly 89% seen once.

The source material was peripheral blood, sampled in a trial of Ad26.COV2.S vaccine versus placebo. This chain connects TRBV15 to TRBJ2-4, with 8 bases matching TRBD1. The TCR was taken from a person between 18 and 65 years old who received the Ad26.COV2.S COVID-19 vaccine or a placebo. The DNA of the CDR3 is TGTGCCACCAGCAGACAGGGGGCAGACATTCAGTACTTC. Its translation is CATSRQGADIQYF. The complete variable domain, with remaining parts taken from reference TRBV15 and TRBJ2-4, reads DAMVIQNPRYQVTQFGKPVTLSCSQTLNHNVMYWYQQKSSQAPKLLFHYYDKDFNNEADTPDNFQSRRPNTSFCFLDIRSPGLGDTAMYLCATSRQGADIQYFGAGTRLSVL.